The next 21 T cell receptor beta chains were all read from a single sample in a study of cytomegalovirus exposure and HLA in healthy donors. Primers for the PCR totalled 60 Vbeta and 13 Jbeta. Sequencing used immunoSEQ multiplex PCR; TCRdb keeps in-frame clones, though not all of them. The sample has under 150,000 clones; 84% are singletons. The sequenced sample consisted of PBMCs. Receptor source: a boy aged 2 to 10 in good health and CMV-seronegative.

The V call is TRBV7-9, the J call TRBJ1-4, with D possibly being TRBD1 (6 bases). There are 19 residues in the CDR3. CDR1 is SEHNR, CDR2 FQNEAQ, per germline (reference sequence). With 1 base removed from V and 4 bases from J, the gap between germline ends came to 22 bases. The CDR3, as DNA: TGTGCCAGCAGCTTAGACCGATTTACAGGGTTCTCTGGTAATGAAAAACTGTTTTTT. It encodes CASSLDRFTGFSGNEKLFF.

The V call is TRBV4-2, the J call TRBJ2-5; 11 bases are a match to TRBD2. The end of the DNA aligns better with TRBJ2-7, so the J call may be wrong. From germline, CDR1 is LGHNA and CDR2 YNFKEQ. This CDR3 is 16 amino acids long. The CDR3: CASSQVSGRAVHEQYF. Written as DNA, the CDR3 is TGTGCCAGCAGCCAGGTTAGCGGGAGGGCCGTCCACGAGCAGTACTTC.

V usage is TRBV6-1 and J usage is TRBJ1-5; D gene uncertain. Trimming shortened V by 1 base and J by 5 bases, and 6 bases separated the two germline ends. The CDR3 spans 13 residues. Germline loops: CDR1 MNHNS, CDR2 SASEGT. As DNA, the CDR3 is TGTGCCAGCAGTGAAGGAAACTATCAGCCCCAGCATTTT. This sequence encodes CASSEGNYQPQHF.

The CDR3 reads CAISETEAGYRYEQYF. CDR3 nucleotides: TGTGCCATCAGTGAGACCGAGGCAGGGTATAGGTACGAGCAGTACTTC. J is TRBJ2-7 and V is TRBV10-3; D is possibly TRBD1 (5 bases). This CDR3 has 16 residues. CDR1 ENHRY and CDR2 SYGVKD come from the germline V gene. The V end lost 2 bases, the J end lost 4 bases, and 18 bases lay between the germline ends.

This clone was seen only once. The rearrangement joins TRBV30 to TRBJ1-4; D unclear. Per the germline V gene, CDR1 is GTSNPN and CDR2 is SVGIG (reference sequence). V lost 2 bases, J lost 4 bases, and 11 bases lay in between. This CDR3 is 14 amino acids long. The CDR3 sequence is CAWSRPGFNEKLFF. As DNA, the CDR3 is TGTGCCTGGAGTCGTCCGGGTTTTAATGAAAAACTGTTTTTT.

The rearrangement joins TRBV5-6 to TRBJ2-5; 7 positions agree with TRBD2. CDR3 length: 14 amino acids. Germline V gene data show CDR1 as SGHDT and CDR2 as YYEEEE. After removal of 7 bases from V and 2 bases from J, the junction contained 8 bases not matched to a gene. CDR3 amino acids: CASYLRLAQETQYF. The CDR3 bases are TGTGCCAGCTATTTGAGACTAGCTCAAGAGACCCAGTACTTC. Full variable domain (outside the CDR3, taken from reference TRBV5-6 and TRBJ2-5): DAGVTQSPTHLIKTRGQQVTLRCSPKSGHDTVSWYQQALGQGPQFIFQYYEEEERQRGNFPDRFSGHQFPNYSSELNVNALLLGDSALYLCASYLRLAQETQYFGPGTRLLVL.

This chain connects TRBV10-3 to TRBJ1-1; possible D gene TRBD1, 5 bases. This CDR3 contains 14 residues. The germline V gene has CDR1 ENHRY and CDR2 SYGVKD. Trimming took off 4 bases at V and 3 bases at J, with 12 bases between the two ends. The CDR3 sequence: CAISGVGEDTEAFF. The CDR3 DNA reads as TGTGCCATCAGTGGGGTAGGGGAGGACACTGAAGCTTTCTTT.

This chain links TRBV7-9 with TRBJ1-4; unclear D gene. Germline CDR1 reads SEHNR; CDR2 reads FQNEAQ (reference sequence). The length of the CDR3 is 19 residues. The ends were cut back, 1 base at V and 1 base at J, with 19 bases in the middle. The CDR3 protein is CASSLDRGWTRGTNEKLFF. CDR3 nucleotide sequence: TGTGCCAGCAGCTTAGATAGAGGTTGGACCCGGGGAACTAATGAAAAACTGTTTTTT.

In the case of this clone: The junction and the germline gene differ at one end; a read error may be behind it. The genes are TRBV5-4 and TRBJ2-7; no clear D. The germline V gene encodes CDR1 SGHNT and CDR2 YYREEE (reference sequence). The CDR3 spans 11 residues. CDR3 residues: CASSLDGPTIF. The CDR3 coding sequence is TGTGCCAGCAGCTTGGATGGGCCCACGATCTTC.

This chain joins TRBV10-3 and TRBJ2-5; 7 nucleotides align to TRBD1. The DNA end is more similar to TRBJ2-7, so the J call may be wrong. Germline V CDR1 and CDR2: ENHRY, SYGVKD. The CDR3 contains 13 residues. CDR3 amino acids: CAIRPGQNYEQYF. The CDR3 DNA sequence: TGTGCCATCAGACCGGGACAGAACTACGAGCAGTACTTC.

This chain links TRBV1 with TRBJ2-7; no check of the table's D call, TRBD2, against the DNA was made. TRBV1 is a known pseudogene. The CDR3 is 17 amino acids. CDR3 sequence (DNA): TGCACCAGCAGCCAAGATCCCTCATGGGGGGACCCCTACGAGCAGTACTTC. As protein: CTSSQDPSWGDPYEQYF.

The chain uses TRBV18 and TRBJ1-2, with 8 bases matching TRBD1. With V trimmed by 6 bases and J by 6 bases, 6 bases remained unmatched. Germline CDR1 KGHSH, CDR2 LQKENI. This CDR3 spans 13 amino acids. The CDR3 DNA is TGTGCCAGCTCGCCGCAGGGGGCGGATGGCTACACCTTC. Translation: CASSPQGADGYTF.

A word on this clone: The junction differs from germline at one of its ends, possibly a read error. The chain links TRBV7-9 to TRBJ2-7; 12 bases match TRBD2. Germline V gene sequence: CDR1 SEHNR, CDR2 FQNEAQ (reference sequence). The CDR3 is 17 residues long. The chain's CDR3 is CSSSLGPPGLAGSEQYF. The CDR3 coding sequence is TGTTCCAGCAGCTTAGGGCCCCCGGGACTAGCGGGTAGCGAGCAGTACTTC.

The V and J genes are TRBV7-9 and TRBJ1-2, with 8 bases that match TRBD1. The germline gives CDR1 SEHNR, CDR2 FQNEAQ (reference sequence). Trimming cost V 5 bases and J 4 bases; bases outside gene matches: 3. The CDR3 totals 13 residues. As DNA, the CDR3 is TGTGCCAGCAGCCGCGGACAGGGCTATGGCTACACCTTC. Amino acid sequence: CASSRGQGYGYTF.

The CDR3 is CASSPWTGMHEQYF. The CDR3, as DNA: TGTGCCAGCAGCCCGTGGACAGGGATGCACGAGCAGTACTTC. J is TRBJ2-7 and V is TRBV11-2; 8 bases fit TRBD1. Trimming cost V 5 bases and J 5 bases; bases outside gene matches: 8. Germline values: CDR1 SGHAT, CDR2 FQNNGV. The CDR3 sequence is 14 residues long. Full variable domain (rest looked up from reference TRBV11-2 and TRBJ2-7): EAGVAQSPRYKIIEKRQSVAFWCNPISGHATLYWYQQILGQGPKLLIQFQNNGVVDDSQLPKDRFSAERLKGVDSTLKIQPAKLEDSAVYLCASSPWTGMHEQYFGPGTRLTVT.

The V and J genes are TRBV5-6 and TRBJ2-5; 8 bases map to TRBD1. The J call may not be correct, given that the DNA end is closer to TRBJ2-7. CDR1 is SGHDT and CDR2 is YYEEEE in the germline V gene. The CDR3 has 15 residues. The chain's CDR3 is CASSPGTGTLYEQYF. The DNA of the CDR3 is TGTGCCAGCAGCCCCGGGACAGGTACACTCTACGAGCAGTACTTC.

CDR3 in DNA: TGTGCCAGCCGGGACAGGATTTTTCACAGGAGAAGGATGAACACTGAAGCTTTCTTT. This sequence encodes CASRDRIFHRRRMNTEAFF. This rearrangement joins TRBV19 to TRBJ1-1; 8 nucleotides match TRBD1. With 9 bases clipped from V and 0 bases from J, the junction kept 21 bases outside the gene matches. The CDR3 runs 19 residues. Germline V gene lookup returns CDR1 LNHDA and CDR2 SQIVND (reference sequence).

In DNA form, the CDR3 reads TGCGCCAGCGGACCGGGACTAGCGGGAGTCCGGACCGGGGAGCTGTTTTTT. Translated: CASGPGLAGVRTGELFF. The chain has TRBV5-1 and TRBJ2-2; TRBD2 aligns across 14 bases. This CDR3 contains 17 residues. V dropped 7 bases and J dropped 5; count of bases not matched to a gene: 10. Per the germline V gene, CDR1 is SGHRS and CDR2 is YFSETQ.

The rearrangement links TRBV27 to TRBJ1-4, with 9 bases lining up with TRBD1. The germline V gene encodes CDR1 MNHEY and CDR2 SMNVEV (reference sequence). CDR3 size: 15 residues. Germline trimming cut 8 bases from V and 7 bases from J; bases unmatched to any gene: 11. CDR3 DNA: TGTGCCAGCTCACGACAAACAGGGGGCGGTGAAAAACTGTTTTTT. Amino acids: CASSRQTGGGEKLFF.

CDR3 nucleotide sequence: TGTGCCAGCAGTTTTGGGACAGGGCGTGAAAAACTGTTTTTT. Its protein is CASSFGTGREKLFF. The V call is TRBV28, the J call TRBJ1-4; TRBD1 matches at 9 bases. The CDR3 length is 14 residues. Germline CDR1 is MDHEN and CDR2 is SYDVKM. The junction had 3 bases not matched to a gene; V was cut back by 3 bases and J by 7 bases.

The V and J genes are TRBV19 and TRBJ1-1; 7 bases are a match to TRBD1. Germline CDR1 is LNHDA and CDR2 is SQIVND (reference sequence). V was clipped by 3 bases and J by 5 bases; unmatched bases: 6. CDR3 length: 14 amino acids. CDR3 residues: CASSMRAGGTEAFF. In DNA form, the CDR3 reads TGTGCCAGTAGTATGCGAGCAGGGGGGACTGAAGCTTTCTTT.